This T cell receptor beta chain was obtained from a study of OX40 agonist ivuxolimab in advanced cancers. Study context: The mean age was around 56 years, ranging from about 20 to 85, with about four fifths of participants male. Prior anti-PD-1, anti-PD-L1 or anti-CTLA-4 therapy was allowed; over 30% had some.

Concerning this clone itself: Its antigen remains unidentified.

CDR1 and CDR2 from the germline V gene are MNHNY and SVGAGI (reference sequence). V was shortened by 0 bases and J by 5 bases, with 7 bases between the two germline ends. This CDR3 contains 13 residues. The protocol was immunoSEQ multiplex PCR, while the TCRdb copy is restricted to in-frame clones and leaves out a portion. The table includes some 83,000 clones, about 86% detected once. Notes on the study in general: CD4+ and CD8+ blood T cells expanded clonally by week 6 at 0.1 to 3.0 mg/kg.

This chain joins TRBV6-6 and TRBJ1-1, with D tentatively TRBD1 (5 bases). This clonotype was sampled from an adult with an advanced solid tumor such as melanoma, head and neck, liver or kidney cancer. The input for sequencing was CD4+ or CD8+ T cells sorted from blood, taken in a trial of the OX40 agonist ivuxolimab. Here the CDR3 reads CASSYSGGTEAFF. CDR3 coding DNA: TGTGCCAGCAGTTACTCGGGGGGAACTGAAGCTTTCTTT.